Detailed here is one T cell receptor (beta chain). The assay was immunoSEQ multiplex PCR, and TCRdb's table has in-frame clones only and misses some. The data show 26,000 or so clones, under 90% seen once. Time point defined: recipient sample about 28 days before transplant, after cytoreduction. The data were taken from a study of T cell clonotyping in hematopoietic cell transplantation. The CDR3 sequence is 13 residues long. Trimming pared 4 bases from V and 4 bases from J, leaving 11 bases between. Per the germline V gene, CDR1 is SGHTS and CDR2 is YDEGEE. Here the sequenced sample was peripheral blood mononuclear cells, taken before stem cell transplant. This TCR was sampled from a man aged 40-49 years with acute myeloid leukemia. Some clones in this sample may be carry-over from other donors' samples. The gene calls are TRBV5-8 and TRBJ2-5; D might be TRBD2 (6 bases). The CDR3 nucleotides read TGTGCCAGCAGCAAGACTAGTTTAGAGACCCAGTACTTC. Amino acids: CASSKTSLETQYF.